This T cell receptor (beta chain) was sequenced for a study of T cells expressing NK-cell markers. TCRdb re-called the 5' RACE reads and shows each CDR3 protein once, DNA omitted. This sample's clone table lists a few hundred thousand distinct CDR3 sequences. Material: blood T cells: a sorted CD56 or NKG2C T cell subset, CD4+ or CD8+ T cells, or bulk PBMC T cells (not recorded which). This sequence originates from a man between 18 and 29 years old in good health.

The CDR3: CSARDPGPRNTIYF. The chain carries TRBV20-1 and TRBJ1-3. There are 14 residues in the CDR3. From germline, CDR1 is DFQATT and CDR2 SNEGSKA (reference sequence).